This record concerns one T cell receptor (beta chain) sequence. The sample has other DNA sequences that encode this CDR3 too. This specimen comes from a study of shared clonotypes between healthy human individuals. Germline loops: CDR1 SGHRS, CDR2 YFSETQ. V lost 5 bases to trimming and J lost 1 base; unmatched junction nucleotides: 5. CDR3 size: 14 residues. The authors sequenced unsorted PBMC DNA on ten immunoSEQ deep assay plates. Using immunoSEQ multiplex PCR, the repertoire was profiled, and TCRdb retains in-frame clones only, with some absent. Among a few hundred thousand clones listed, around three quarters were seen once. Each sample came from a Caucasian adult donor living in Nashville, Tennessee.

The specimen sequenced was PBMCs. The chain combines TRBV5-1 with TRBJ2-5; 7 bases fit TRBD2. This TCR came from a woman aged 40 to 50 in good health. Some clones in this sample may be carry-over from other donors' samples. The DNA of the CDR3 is TGCGCCAGCAGTCTTTCTAGCGGCCAAGAGACCCAGTACTTC. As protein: CASSLSSGQETQYF. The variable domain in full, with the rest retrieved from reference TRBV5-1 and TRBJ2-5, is KAGVTQTPRYLIKTRGQQVTLSCSPISGHRSVSWYQQTPGQGLQFLFEYFSETQRNKGNFPGRFSGRQFSNSRSEMNVSTLELGDSALYLCASSLSSGQETQYFGPGTRLLVL.